This T cell receptor beta chain was captured in a study of regulatory T cells in long-lasting Graves disease listed by TCRdb under 2021. With regard to the full study: In the newly diagnosed Graves' disease group, patients had been taking antithyroid drugs for less than 3 months. The study took place in China and was registered as a clinical trial. TCR sequencing covered some 13 persistent and around 20 newly diagnosed Graves' disease patients, some 33 samples in total. Patients with persistent Graves' disease were compared with patients with newly diagnosed Graves' disease using TCR sequencing and RNA sequencing of peripheral blood. Overall study outcomes, separate from this receptor: Compared with newly diagnosed patients, patients with persistent Graves' disease had lower TCR Shannon entropy and fewer highly expanded clones, which suggests clonal expansion. As a limitation, the authors acknowledged that the small sample size may reduce accuracy. TRBV28, TRBJ1-2 and TRBJ2-5 were preferentially used in persistent disease, while TRBV20-1 and TRBJ2-1 were favored in newly diagnosed disease. Patients with persistent disease shared more public clonotypes (approximately 2,500) than newly diagnosed patients did (approximately 1,000). Sequencing and analysis were limited to the TCR beta chain. Only peripheral blood was studied, because thyroid tissue, the primary lesion, was inaccessible.

The germline V gene yields SGHRS for CDR1 and YFSETQ for CDR2. V loses 4 bases of germline sequence and J loses 5 bases, and the interval between the two ends is 18 bases. Counted from cysteine to phenylalanine, this CDR3 has 15 amino acids. The kept DNA is CDR3 alone, 45 bases in frame from the first base. The time point label, as the study defines it: newly diagnosed GD, antithyroid drugs for less than 3 months. RNA was extracted from PBMCs in TRIzol for both TCR sequencing and RNA sequencing. Graves' disease was diagnosed according to American Thyroid Association guidelines. Recruitment of patients was carried out at an endocrinology department in Xi'an, China. Each patient gave approximately 9 milliliters of peripheral blood, collected in an EDTA anticoagulant tube. PBMCs were isolated by Ficoll Paque Plus density gradient separation without further T cell sorting. RNA quality was checked with an Agilent 2100 Bioanalyzer and agarose gel, and concentration with a NanoDrop 2000.

At least ten counts were recorded for this clonotype. Its antigen is unknown. It has no much larger one-base neighbor in the sample; base qualities were not kept. The method behind the library was multiplex PCR. The reads were generated on an Illumina HiSeq 4000. To build TCR beta libraries, CDR3 regions were amplified by Arm-PCR using iRepertoire HTBI primers. Gel purification was performed on PCR products prior to sequencing. The paper's data handling went like this. Gene usage analysis of CDR3 amino acid clonotypes relied on the 62 TRBV and 15 or so TRBJ segments identified across samples. COPE and FqMerger were used to merge filtered high-quality paired reads into contigs. BLAST was used to align contigs to IMGT TRBV, TRBD and TRBJ reference genes, and CDR3 was defined according to IMGT. Clonotypes above 0.1% frequency were classified as highly expanded clones. Shannon entropy served as the measure of repertoire diversity, while the Gini coefficient captured V-J evenness. A clonotype was considered public if more than one individual shared it. The public sequencing data were trimmed at Q25 with fastp and processed into clonotypes with MiXCR by TCRdb, which kept only in-frame beta chains. Rows with one shared CDR3 protein collapse into an entry with the most common genes and DNA. TCRdb's processing, not the study's, gives the V and J calls here. This sample has some 350,000 distinct CDR3 sequences in its table, and about 16% of those were observed once. The top ten hold around 21% of the sample.

The same data also went into a second study, on T cells in Graves' hyperthyroidism and ophthalmopathy. The second study also describes: Stable Graves' hyperthyroidism was defined as no progression to ophthalmopathy during 18 months of follow-up. Hyperthyroidism patients were newly diagnosed, with disease duration under 2 months, and aged 18 to 65 years. Any patient with an uncontrolled infection, another autoimmune disease, pregnancy or lactation was excluded. Diagnoses relied on clinical symptoms, serum thyroxine and TRAb, thyroid ultrasound and orbital computed tomography. A first-round RT-PCR of the TCR CDR3 used the HTBI primer set with the Qiagen OneStep RT-PCR kit. Most expanded thyroid clonotypes (frequency above 0.001) were also found in blood, which suggests that blood repertoires may mirror thyroid immune responses. Ophthalmopathy was separated from stable hyperthyroidism by a 13 V-J signature model, with 85% to 90% sensitivity and approximately 81% specificity obtained in cross-validation and 80%/75% obtained in testing. In validation, the model predicted progression to ophthalmopathy a median of roughly 6.1 months before onset, with roughly 71% sensitivity and roughly 77% specificity. To identify TCR V-J signatures that set the groups apart, the researchers used a discovery cohort of 90 to 100 patients, made up of around 42 with Graves' ophthalmopathy and 57 with stable Graves' hyperthyroidism. Prospective prediction of ophthalmopathy was tested in an independent validation cohort consisting of about 19 hyperthyroidism patients and approximately 16 patients who later progressed to ophthalmopathy. The 90 to 100 discovery patients were randomly split 7:3 into training and test sets. In addition, the study compared T-cell repertoires in thyroid tissue and in blood from roughly six Graves' hyperthyroidism patients. After sampling, hyperthyroidism patients received methimazole starting at 30 mg daily, and ophthalmopathy patients received high-dose intravenous methylprednisolone. Libraries were constructed in a second round of multiplex PCR, after which size selection and purification were carried out. The libraries were sequenced on an Illumina HiSeq2000 using paired-end 100 bp reads. SOAPnuke was used to process the raw data, removing reads that contained adapters or uncalled bases, had a mean Phred below 15, or lacked an exact match to the constant primer or identifier. High-quality paired reads were merged with COPE v1.2.5, and unique nucleotide sequences were defined as clonotypes. MiTCR v1.1 was used to align the clonotypes against IMGT TRBV, TRBD and TRBJ reference segments. The analysis included only V-J combinations with a frequency above 0.0001, which together covered about 99% of the repertoires. A TCS score was defined as the ratio of F50 (clonal expansion) to E x V (chaos), with BLOSUM62-based TCRdist applied between CDR3 peptides within each V-J. Welch's t-statistics and random forest reduced 500 to 650 V-J features to around 14, which were used in a naive Bayes classifier (R e1071). Sample size was not statistically predetermined, and blinding of investigators to group allocation was not performed. The paper describes TCR Vbeta CDR3 sequencing of 140 or so peripheral blood samples, made up of under 50 ophthalmopathy patients, 70 to 75 hyperthyroidism patients and about 17 progressor patients.

The sequence was collected from a woman between 18 and 30 years old with Graves disease. Donor details come from another sample of the same person, matched by shared clones. The chain is made from TRBV5-1 and TRBJ2-5; a tentative D call is TRBD2 (7 bases match). The material sequenced was peripheral blood mononuclear cells (PBMCs), taken at new diagnosis, from a patient treated with antithyroid drugs. CDR3 sequence: CASSGGRGGSETQYF. Here is the DNA: TGCGCCAGCAGCGGAGGGAGGGGGGGCTCGGAGACCCAGTACTTC.